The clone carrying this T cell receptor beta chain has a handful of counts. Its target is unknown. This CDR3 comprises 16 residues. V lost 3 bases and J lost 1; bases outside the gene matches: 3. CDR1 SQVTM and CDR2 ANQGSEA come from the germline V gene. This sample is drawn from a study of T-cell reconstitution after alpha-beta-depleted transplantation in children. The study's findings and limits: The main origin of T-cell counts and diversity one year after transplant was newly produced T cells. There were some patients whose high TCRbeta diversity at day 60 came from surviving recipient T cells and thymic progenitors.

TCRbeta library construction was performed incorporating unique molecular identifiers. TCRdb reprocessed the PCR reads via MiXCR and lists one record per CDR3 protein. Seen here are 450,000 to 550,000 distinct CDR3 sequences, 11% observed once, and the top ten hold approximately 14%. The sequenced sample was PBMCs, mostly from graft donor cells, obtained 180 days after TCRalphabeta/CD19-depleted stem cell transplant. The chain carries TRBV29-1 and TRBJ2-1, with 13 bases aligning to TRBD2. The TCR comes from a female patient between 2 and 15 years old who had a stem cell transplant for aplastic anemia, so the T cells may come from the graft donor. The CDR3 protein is CSVDSTSGRSYNEQFF. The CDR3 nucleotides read TGCAGCGTTGATTCGACTAGCGGGAGGTCCTACAATGAGCAGTTCTTC.